These T cell receptor beta chains were read from a single sample in a study of CD8 T cells in ankylosing spondylitis. Each CDR3 protein gets one entry after TCRdb re-called the 5' RACE reads with MiXCR. This sample yields more than 100,000 distinct CDR3 sequences, of which more than 15% are seen a single time; roughly a third belongs to the top ten. What was sequenced was blood, either unsorted or a sorted T cell fraction (not recorded which). Receptors originate from a male donor with ankylosing spondylitis. Both conserved end residues are part of each CDR3. Fields, in order: J gene, V gene, clone size, D gene, CDR3 protein, CDR3 DNA. D genes are given only for firm matches. Clone size appears in some rows only: once, few, many, or a class for an expanded clone.

j_gene: TRBJ2-7; v_gene: TRBV9; abundance: many; d_gene: TRBD2; CDR3aa: CASSATSGKSYEQYF; CDR3nt: TGTGCCAGCAGCGCTACTAGCGGGAAATCCTACGAGCAGTACTTC
j_gene: TRBJ2-7; v_gene: TRBV12-3/TRBV12-4; abundance: -; d_gene: TRBD2; CDR3aa: CASSEVAGGTYEQYF; CDR3nt: TGTGCCAGCAGTGAAGTAGCGGGAGGTACCTACGAGCAGTACTTC
j_gene: TRBJ2-1; v_gene: TRBV15; abundance: few; d_gene: -; CDR3aa: CATSRDLGENEQFF; CDR3nt: TGTGCCACCAGCAGAGATCTTGGGGAAAATGAGCAGTTCTTC
j_gene: TRBJ2-2; v_gene: TRBV6-4; abundance: few; d_gene: -; CDR3aa: CASSDSPPGEAGELFF; CDR3nt: TGTGCCAGCAGTGACAGCCCTCCGGGAGAGGCCGGGGAGCTGTTTTTT
j_gene: TRBJ1-2; v_gene: TRBV7-9; abundance: few; d_gene: -; CDR3aa: CASSLNTGLYGYTF; CDR3nt: TGTGCCAGCAGCTTAAACACAGGGCTCTATGGCTACACCTTC
j_gene: TRBJ2-5; v_gene: TRBV4-1; abundance: few; d_gene: -; CDR3aa: CASSQRGETQYF; CDR3nt: TGCGCCAGCAGCCAACGTGGAGAGACCCAGTACTTC
j_gene: TRBJ2-1; v_gene: TRBV4-1; abundance: few; d_gene: TRBD2; CDR3aa: CASSQDAAGGPEQFF; CDR3nt: TGCGCCAGCAGCCAAGACGCAGCGGGAGGCCCTGAGCAGTTCTTC
j_gene: TRBJ2-2; v_gene: TRBV5-6; abundance: -; d_gene: TRBD1; CDR3aa: CASSTDRVGELFF; CDR3nt: TGTGCCAGCAGCACCGACAGGGTGGGGGAGCTGTTTTTT
j_gene: TRBJ2-4; v_gene: TRBV14; abundance: -; d_gene: -; CDR3aa: CASSQDLSQGGKNIQYF; CDR3nt: TGTGCCAGCAGCCAAGATCTTTCTCAGGGTGGCAAAAACATTCAGTACTTC
j_gene: TRBJ1-2; v_gene: TRBV6-1; abundance: -; d_gene: -; CDR3aa: CASSEWGGGYTF; CDR3nt: TGTGCCAGCAGTGAATGGGGGGGCGGCTACACCTTC
j_gene: TRBJ2-1; v_gene: TRBV24-1; abundance: few; d_gene: TRBD2; CDR3aa: CATSEDSGSYNEQFF; CDR3nt: TGTGCCACCAGTGAAGATAGCGGGAGCTACAATGAGCAGTTCTTC
j_gene: TRBJ2-5; v_gene: TRBV4-1; abundance: -; d_gene: -; CDR3aa: CASTSVLAQEETQYF; CDR3nt: TGCGCCAGCACTTCGGTCCTAGCGCAAGAAGAGACCCAGTACTTC
j_gene: TRBJ2-7; v_gene: TRBV7-2; abundance: few; d_gene: TRBD1; CDR3aa: CASSFPPLGQGAGEQYF; CDR3nt: TGTGCCAGCAGCTTTCCTCCACTGGGACAGGGGGCAGGCGAGCAGTACTTC
j_gene: TRBJ2-1; v_gene: TRBV5-4; abundance: -; d_gene: TRBD2; CDR3aa: CASSWNSGSEQFF; CDR3nt: TGTGCCAGCAGCTGGAATAGCGGGTCGGAGCAGTTCTTC
j_gene: TRBJ2-1; v_gene: TRBV20-1; abundance: -; d_gene: -; CDR3aa: CSGLPQSHNEQFF; CDR3nt: TGCAGTGGTTTGCCACAATCCCACAATGAGCAGTTCTTC
j_gene: TRBJ2-3; v_gene: TRBV12-3/TRBV12-4; abundance: -; d_gene: -; CDR3aa: CASSLWAGSPDTQYF; CDR3nt: TGTGCCAGCAGTTTATGGGCGGGATCACCAGATACGCAGTATTTT
j_gene: TRBJ2-5; v_gene: TRBV7-9; abundance: -; d_gene: -; CDR3aa: CASSETALETQYF; CDR3nt: TGTGCCAGCAGCGAGACAGCTTTAGAGACCCAGTACTTC
j_gene: TRBJ1-2; v_gene: TRBV7-3; abundance: -; d_gene: -; CDR3aa: CASSPTGGSDGYTF; CDR3nt: TGTGCCAGCAGCCCCACGGGGGGCTCAGATGGCTACACCTTC
j_gene: TRBJ2-3; v_gene: TRBV14; abundance: -; d_gene: -; CDR3aa: CASSQGRVVFTDTQYF; CDR3nt: TGTGCCAGCAGCCAAGGCCGGGTGGTTTTCACAGATACGCAGTATTTT
j_gene: TRBJ2-3; v_gene: TRBV27; abundance: few; d_gene: -; CDR3aa: CASSLLGGRTDTQYF; CDR3nt: TGTGCCAGCAGTTTATTGGGGGGCCGCACAGATACGCAGTATTTT
j_gene: TRBJ2-3; v_gene: TRBV27; abundance: -; d_gene: TRBD2; CDR3aa: CATRAGGHDTQYF; CDR3nt: TGTGCCACCCGAGCGGGAGGGCACGATACGCAGTATTTT
j_gene: TRBJ2-2; v_gene: TRBV25-1; abundance: few; d_gene: TRBD1; CDR3aa: CASSDPTGDLSHAGELFF; CDR3nt: TGTGCCAGCAGTGACCCGACAGGGGATCTGTCTCATGCCGGGGAGCTGTTTTTT
j_gene: TRBJ2-3; v_gene: TRBV27; abundance: many; d_gene: -; CDR3aa: CASSLPNTDTQYF; CDR3nt: TGTGCCAGCAGCTTACCCAACACAGATACGCAGTATTTT
j_gene: TRBJ2-1; v_gene: TRBV12-3/TRBV12-4; abundance: -; d_gene: TRBD2; CDR3aa: CASSSVGGPANEQFF; CDR3nt: TGTGCCAGCAGTTCCGTGGGAGGGCCCGCCAATGAGCAGTTCTTC
j_gene: TRBJ2-1; v_gene: TRBV29-1; abundance: few; d_gene: TRBD2; CDR3aa: CSVRLAGGPSYNEQFF; CDR3nt: TGCAGCGTCCGACTAGCGGGAGGGCCCTCCTACAATGAGCAGTTCTTC
j_gene: TRBJ2-3; v_gene: TRBV6-5; abundance: few; d_gene: TRBD1; CDR3aa: CASSYSADRGHTDTQYF; CDR3nt: TGTGCCAGCAGTTATTCGGCGGACAGGGGGCATACAGATACGCAGTATTTT
j_gene: TRBJ1-2; v_gene: TRBV11-2; abundance: few; d_gene: -; CDR3aa: CASSLDMIPAANYGYTF; CDR3nt: TGTGCCAGCAGCTTAGATATGATCCCGGCGGCTAACTATGGCTACACCTTC
j_gene: TRBJ1-1; v_gene: TRBV12-3/TRBV12-4; abundance: -; d_gene: -; CDR3aa: CASRPSGLAEAFF; CDR3nt: TGTGCCAGCCGACCAAGCGGTTTAGCTGAAGCTTTCTTT
j_gene: TRBJ2-5; v_gene: TRBV21-1; abundance: -; d_gene: -; CDR3aa: CASSKTETQYF; CDR3nt: TGTGCCAGCAGCAAGACGGAGACCCAGTACTTC
j_gene: TRBJ2-7; v_gene: TRBV29-1; abundance: -; d_gene: TRBD1; CDR3aa: CSVGQASYEQYF; CDR3nt: TGCAGCGTGGGACAGGCCTCCTACGAGCAGTACTTC
j_gene: TRBJ2-5; v_gene: TRBV10-3; abundance: few; d_gene: -; CDR3aa: CAISDLLAGQETQYF; CDR3nt: TGTGCCATCAGTGACCTCCTAGCAGGGCAAGAGACCCAGTACTTC
j_gene: TRBJ1-1; v_gene: TRBV4-2; abundance: few; d_gene: -; CDR3aa: CASSLPGASTEAFF; CDR3nt: TGTGCCAGCAGCCTCCCAGGGGCAAGCACTGAAGCTTTCTTT
j_gene: TRBJ1-2; v_gene: TRBV27; abundance: few; d_gene: TRBD1; CDR3aa: CASSPTGAPGHYGYTF; CDR3nt: TGTGCCAGCAGCCCCACAGGGGCCCCGGGGCACTATGGCTACACCTTC
j_gene: TRBJ1-5; v_gene: TRBV4-1; abundance: -; d_gene: -; CDR3aa: CASSQVRGNQPQHF; CDR3nt: TGCGCCAGCAGCCAAGTGAGGGGGAATCAGCCCCAGCATTTT
j_gene: TRBJ1-1; v_gene: TRBV9; abundance: -; d_gene: -; CDR3aa: CASSAEGVGTEAFF; CDR3nt: TGTGCCAGCAGCGCGGAGGGGGTCGGCACTGAAGCTTTCTTT
j_gene: TRBJ2-2; v_gene: TRBV9; abundance: -; d_gene: -; CDR3aa: CASSVGVHGELFF; CDR3nt: TGTGCCAGCAGCGTAGGAGTACACGGGGAGCTGTTTTTT
j_gene: TRBJ2-2; v_gene: TRBV5-4; abundance: once; d_gene: TRBD1; CDR3aa: CASSLDLGTGVGTGELFF; CDR3nt: TGTGCCAGCAGCTTGGATCTCGGGACAGGGGTTGGAACCGGGGAGCTGTTTTTT
j_gene: TRBJ2-1; v_gene: TRBV29-1; abundance: many; d_gene: -; CDR3aa: CSVEVYYNEQFF; CDR3nt: TGCAGCGTTGAAGTCTATTACAATGAGCAGTTCTTC
j_gene: TRBJ2-3; v_gene: TRBV9; abundance: -; d_gene: -; CDR3aa: CASSAEGWSTDTQYF; CDR3nt: TGTGCCAGCAGCGCTGAGGGCTGGAGCACAGATACGCAGTATTTT
j_gene: TRBJ2-3; v_gene: TRBV7-9; abundance: -; d_gene: -; CDR3aa: CASSRGYTDTQYF; CDR3nt: TGTGCCAGCAGTCGGGGATACACAGATACGCAGTATTTT
j_gene: TRBJ2-2; v_gene: TRBV9; abundance: few; d_gene: -; CDR3aa: CASSVGGTGELFF; CDR3nt: TGTGCCAGCAGCGTAGGTGGAACCGGGGAGCTGTTTTTT
j_gene: TRBJ1-1; v_gene: TRBV29-1; abundance: few; d_gene: TRBD1; CDR3aa: CSVQTGTANTEAFF; CDR3nt: TGCAGCGTTCAAACCGGGACAGCGAACACTGAAGCTTTCTTT
j_gene: TRBJ2-2; v_gene: TRBV20-1; abundance: few; d_gene: -; CDR3aa: CSVAESNTGELFF; CDR3nt: TGCAGTGTGGCGGAATCGAACACCGGGGAGCTGTTTTTT
j_gene: TRBJ2-7; v_gene: TRBV29-1; abundance: few; d_gene: TRBD2; CDR3aa: CSVAGLALHEQYF; CDR3nt: TGCAGCGTTGCGGGACTAGCGCTTCACGAGCAGTACTTC
j_gene: TRBJ2-7; v_gene: TRBV29-1; abundance: -; d_gene: -; CDR3aa: CSVERRGMGEQYF; CDR3nt: TGCAGCGTTGAACGCAGGGGTATGGGGGAGCAGTACTTC
j_gene: TRBJ2-1; v_gene: TRBV14; abundance: many; d_gene: -; CDR3aa: CASSLYTLVEQFF; CDR3nt: TGTGCCAGCAGCCTTTATACACTGGTGGAGCAGTTCTTC
j_gene: TRBJ2-1; v_gene: TRBV20-1; abundance: -; d_gene: TRBD2; CDR3aa: CSARVLAGVDNEQFF; CDR3nt: TGCAGTGCTAGAGTCCTAGCGGGAGTAGACAATGAGCAGTTCTTC
j_gene: TRBJ2-7; v_gene: TRBV20-1; abundance: few; d_gene: TRBD2; CDR3aa: CSARPHISGSSEQYF; CDR3nt: TGCAGTGCCAGGCCGCATATTAGCGGGAGTTCCGAGCAGTACTTC
j_gene: TRBJ2-1; v_gene: TRBV7-3; abundance: -; d_gene: TRBD2; CDR3aa: CASSPWEQGRNLAGNEQFF; CDR3nt: TGTGCCAGCAGCCCCTGGGAGCAGGGCCGAAATCTAGCGGGTAATGAGCAGTTCTTC
j_gene: TRBJ2-1; v_gene: TRBV7-9; abundance: -; d_gene: -; CDR3aa: CASSSTTAEQFF; CDR3nt: TGTGCCAGCAGCTCGACGACTGCTGAGCAGTTCTTC
j_gene: TRBJ2-2; v_gene: TRBV20-1; abundance: -; d_gene: TRBD2; CDR3aa: CCARPLAGLNTGELFF; CDR3nt: TGCTGTGCTCGCCCTTTAGCGGGGTTGAACACCGGGGAGCTGTTTTTT
j_gene: TRBJ2-1; v_gene: TRBV27; abundance: -; d_gene: TRBD2; CDR3aa: CASSLVGTSFYNEQFF; CDR3nt: TGTGCCAGCAGTCTAGTGGGGACTAGCTTTTACAATGAGCAGTTCTTC
j_gene: TRBJ2-3; v_gene: TRBV5-1; abundance: medium-sized; d_gene: TRBD1; CDR3aa: CASSSWGQTHTDTQYF; CDR3nt: TGCGCCAGCAGCTCGTGGGGACAGACCCACACAGATACGCAGTATTTT
j_gene: TRBJ1-1; v_gene: TRBV5-6; abundance: few; d_gene: -; CDR3aa: CASDSLNTEAFF; CDR3nt: TGTGCCAGCGACAGCTTGAACACTGAAGCTTTCTTT
j_gene: TRBJ1-1; v_gene: TRBV29-1; abundance: few; d_gene: -; CDR3aa: CSVRDGRNTEAFF; CDR3nt: TGCAGCGTACGGGACGGAAGGAACACTGAAGCTTTCTTT
j_gene: TRBJ2-1; v_gene: TRBV5-1; abundance: few; d_gene: TRBD2; CDR3aa: CASSPPGLAGGDEQFF; CDR3nt: TGCGCCAGCAGCCCACCGGGACTAGCGGGAGGGGATGAGCAGTTCTTC
j_gene: TRBJ2-2; v_gene: TRBV5-1; abundance: few; d_gene: -; CDR3aa: CASSLVSQGGTGELFF; CDR3nt: TGCGCCAGCAGCTTGGTGTCGCAGGGGGGAACCGGGGAGCTGTTTTTT
j_gene: TRBJ1-1; v_gene: TRBV10-3; abundance: -; d_gene: -; CDR3aa: CAISAANTEAFF; CDR3nt: TGTGCCATCAGTGCGGCGAACACTGAAGCTTTCTTT